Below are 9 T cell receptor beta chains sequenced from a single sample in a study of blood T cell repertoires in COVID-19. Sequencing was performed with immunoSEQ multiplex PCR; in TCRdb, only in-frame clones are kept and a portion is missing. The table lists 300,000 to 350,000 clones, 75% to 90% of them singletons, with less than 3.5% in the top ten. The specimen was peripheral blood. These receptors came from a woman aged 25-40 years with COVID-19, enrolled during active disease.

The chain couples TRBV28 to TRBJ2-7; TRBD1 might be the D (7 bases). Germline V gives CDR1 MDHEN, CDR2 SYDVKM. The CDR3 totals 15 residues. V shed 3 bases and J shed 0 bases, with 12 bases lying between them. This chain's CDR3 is CASSFRGTVSYEQYF. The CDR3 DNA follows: TGTGCCAGCAGTTTCCGCGGGACAGTCTCCTACGAGCAGTACTTC.

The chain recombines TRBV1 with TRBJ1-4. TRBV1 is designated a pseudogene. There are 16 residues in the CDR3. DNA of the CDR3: TGCACCAGCAGCCATCCTCCGCCGGAGAATAATGAAAAACTGTTTTTT. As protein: CTSSHPPPENNEKLFF.

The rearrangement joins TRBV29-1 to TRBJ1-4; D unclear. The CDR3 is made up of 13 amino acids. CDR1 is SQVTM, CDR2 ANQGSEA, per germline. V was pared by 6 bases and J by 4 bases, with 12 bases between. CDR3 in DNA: TGCAGCGTAATGGAGGCCCTTAATGAAAAACTGTTTTTT. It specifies CSVMEALNEKLFF.

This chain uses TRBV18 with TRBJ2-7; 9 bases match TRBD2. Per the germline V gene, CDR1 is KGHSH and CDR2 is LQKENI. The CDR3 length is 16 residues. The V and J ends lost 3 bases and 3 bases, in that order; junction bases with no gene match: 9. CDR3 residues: CASSPTGLANYYEQYF. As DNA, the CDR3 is TGTGCCAGCTCACCTACGGGACTAGCAAACTACTACGAGCAGTACTTC.

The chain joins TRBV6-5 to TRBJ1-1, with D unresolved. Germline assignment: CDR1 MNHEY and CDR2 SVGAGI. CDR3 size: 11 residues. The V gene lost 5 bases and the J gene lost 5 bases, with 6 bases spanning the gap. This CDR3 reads CASSRYTEAFF. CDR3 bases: TGTGCCAGCAGTCGGTATACTGAAGCTTTCTTT.

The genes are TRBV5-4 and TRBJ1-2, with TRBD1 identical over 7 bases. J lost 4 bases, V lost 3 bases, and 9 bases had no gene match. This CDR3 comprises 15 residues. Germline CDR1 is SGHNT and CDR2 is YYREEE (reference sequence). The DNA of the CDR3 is TGTGCCAGCAGCTCTCCCAAGGGGGCCCTCTATGGCTACACCTTC. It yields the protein CASSSPKGALYGYTF.

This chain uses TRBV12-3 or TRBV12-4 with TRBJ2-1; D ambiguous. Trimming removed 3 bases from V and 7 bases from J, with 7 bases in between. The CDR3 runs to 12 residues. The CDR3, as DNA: TGTGCCAGCAGTTTGTCGGGTAATGAGCAGTTCTTC. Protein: CASSLSGNEQFF.

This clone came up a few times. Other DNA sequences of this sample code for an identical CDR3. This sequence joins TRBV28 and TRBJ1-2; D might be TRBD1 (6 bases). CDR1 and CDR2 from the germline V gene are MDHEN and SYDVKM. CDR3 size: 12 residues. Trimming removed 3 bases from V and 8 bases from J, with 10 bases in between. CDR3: CASSFRGGGYTF. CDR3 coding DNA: TGTGCCAGCAGTTTCAGGGGCGGAGGCTACACCTTC.

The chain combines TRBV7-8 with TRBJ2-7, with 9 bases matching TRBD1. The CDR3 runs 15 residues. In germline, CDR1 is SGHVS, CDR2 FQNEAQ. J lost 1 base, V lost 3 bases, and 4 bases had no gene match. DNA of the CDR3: TGTGCCAGCAGCTTTGAGACAGGGGGATCCTACGAGCAGTACTTC. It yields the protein CASSFETGGSYEQYF.